A single sample is the source of the 12 T cell receptor beta chains below, sequenced in a study of blood T cell repertoires in COVID-19. Generated by immunoSEQ multiplex PCR, the TCRdb table keeps only in-frame clones and is missing some. The sample contains about 230,000 clones, roughly 90% of which appear only once. Sequencing used PBMCs or T cells enriched from blood (not recorded which). All receptors derive from a woman in her thirties with acute COVID-19.

The V and J genes are TRBV27 and TRBJ1-1; TRBD1 agrees at 9 bases. CDR3 length: 14 residues. V lost 6 bases and J lost 7; bases outside the gene matches: 9. Germline V CDR1 and CDR2: MNHEY, SMNVEV (reference sequence). CDR3 DNA: TGTGCCAGCAGGCCTACAGGGGGCGGTCGTGAAGCTTTCTTT. It codes for CASRPTGGGREAFF.

The chain recombines TRBV7-2 with TRBJ2-7; 7 bases align to TRBD2. The CDR3 contains 14 residues. Germline V gives CDR1 SGHTA, CDR2 FQGNSA. V lost 5 bases, J lost 3 bases, and 7 bases stayed unmatched. The CDR3 DNA sequence: TGTGCCAGCAGCCGGGGGGTCTCCTACTACGAGCAGTACTTC. Protein: CASSRGVSYYEQYF.

The chain uses TRBV28 and TRBJ2-7; TRBD2 matches at 8 bases. The CDR3 consists of 15 residues. The germline V gene has CDR1 MDHEN and CDR2 SYDVKM. With V trimmed by 5 bases and J by 4 bases, 10 bases remained unmatched. The CDR3 DNA reads TGTGCCAGCAGTCCCGGGACTAGGCGACCTTACGAGCAGTACTTC. It encodes CASSPGTRRPYEQYF.

J is TRBJ2-1 and V is TRBV5-8; D is ambiguous. V was cut by 1 base and J by 7 bases, with 9 bases left in between. This CDR3 is built from 13 residues. In germline, CDR1 is SGHTS, CDR2 YDEGEE. Here the CDR3 DNA reads TGTGCCAGCAGCTTGCCGGGTACGAATGAGCAGTTCTTC. Translating gives CASSLPGTNEQFF.

J is TRBJ2-5 and V is TRBV6-1; no firm D call. The germline CDR1 and CDR2 sequences are MNHNS and SASEGT. The CDR3 is 15 amino acids. The V gene lost 1 base and the J gene lost 0 bases, with 9 bases spanning the gap. CDR3 DNA sequence: TGTGCCAGCAGTGAAGGATCACAGAACCAAGAGACCCAGTACTTC. Translating gives CASSEGSQNQETQYF.

The V gene is TRBV5-1, the J gene TRBJ1-4; 10 bases fit TRBD1. This CDR3 spans 15 amino acids. The trim removed 3 bases at V and 3 bases at J, leaving 2 bases unmatched. Germline assignment: CDR1 SGHRS and CDR2 YFSETQ. CDR3 sequence (DNA): TGCGCCAGCAGCTCCGACAGGGGGCCTAATGAAAAACTGTTTTTT. Residues: CASSSDRGPNEKLFF.

This clone was recorded once. The chain links TRBV4-1 to TRBJ2-7; 7 nucleotides line up with TRBD1. This CDR3 has 15 amino acids. Losses at the gene ends were 4 bases for V and 3 bases for J; bases not matched to a gene: 9. The germline gives CDR1 MGHRA, CDR2 YSYEKL. The chain's CDR3 is CASSLRDSPLYEQYF. The CDR3 bases are TGCGCCAGCAGCCTACGGGACAGCCCTCTCTACGAGCAGTACTTC.

The rearrangement joins TRBV7-2 to TRBJ1-1; D not resolved. V was pared by 2 bases and J by 1 base, with 5 bases between. The length of the CDR3 is 13 residues. Germline assignment: CDR1 SGHTA and CDR2 FQGNSA. In DNA form, the CDR3 reads TGTGCCAGCAGCTTAACAACGAACACTGAAGCTTTCTTT. Translating it yields CASSLTTNTEAFF.

The chain recombines TRBV7-8 with TRBJ1-6; 8 bases line up with TRBD1. Germline V gene sequence: CDR1 SGHVS, CDR2 FQNEAQ. CDR3 length: 15 residues. V lost 6 bases to trimming and J lost 7 bases; unmatched junction nucleotides: 8. This chain's CDR3 is CASSRTGTRNSPLHF. The CDR3 DNA reads as TGTGCCAGCAGTCGGACAGGGACCAGGAATTCACCCCTCCACTTT.

This clone has only one observation. The gene calls are TRBV27 and TRBJ2-7; 12 nucleotides match TRBD2. There are 16 residues in the CDR3. The germline V gene has CDR1 MNHEY and CDR2 SMNVEV (reference sequence). Losses at the gene ends were 5 bases for V and 5 bases for J; bases not matched to a gene: 10. The CDR3 region is CASSPARTSGMDEQYF. As DNA, the CDR3 is TGTGCCAGCAGTCCTGCACGGACTAGCGGGATGGACGAGCAGTACTTC.

This chain joins TRBV11-2 and TRBJ1-4, with 8 bases identical to TRBD1. This CDR3 region has 15 residues. The V and J ends lost 4 bases and 5 bases, in that order; junction bases with no gene match: 6. Germline V gene data show CDR1 as SGHAT and CDR2 as FQNNGV. CDR3: CASSWGTGQNEKLFF. CDR3 DNA sequence: TGTGCCAGCAGCTGGGGGACAGGCCAAAATGAAAAACTGTTTTTT.

The rearrangement uses TRBV30 and TRBJ1-1; no clear D gene. The V end lost 5 bases, the J end lost 5 bases, and 24 bases lay between the germline ends. The CDR3 is made up of 16 amino acids. Germline V lookup: CDR1 GTSNPN, CDR2 SVGIG (reference sequence). For the CDR3, the DNA is TGTGCCTGGGTTTCCATGGGTGGTCCCCGAGGGACTGAAGCTTTCTTT. The encoded protein is CAWVSMGGPRGTEAFF.